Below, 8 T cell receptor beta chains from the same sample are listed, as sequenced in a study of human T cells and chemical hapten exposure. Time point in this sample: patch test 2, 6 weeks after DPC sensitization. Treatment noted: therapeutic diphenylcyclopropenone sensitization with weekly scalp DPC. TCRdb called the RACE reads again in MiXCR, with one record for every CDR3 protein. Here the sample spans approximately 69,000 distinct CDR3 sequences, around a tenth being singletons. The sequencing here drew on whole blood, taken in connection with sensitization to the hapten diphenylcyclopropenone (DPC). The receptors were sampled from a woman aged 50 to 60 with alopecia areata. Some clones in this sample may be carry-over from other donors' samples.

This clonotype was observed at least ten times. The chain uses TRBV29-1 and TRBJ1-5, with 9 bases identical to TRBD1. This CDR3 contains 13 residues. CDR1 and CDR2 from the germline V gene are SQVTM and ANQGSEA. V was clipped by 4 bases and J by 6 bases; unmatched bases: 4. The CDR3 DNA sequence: TGCAGCGTTGGGACAGGGGCAGGTCAGCCCCAGCATTTT. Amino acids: CSVGTGAGQPQHF.

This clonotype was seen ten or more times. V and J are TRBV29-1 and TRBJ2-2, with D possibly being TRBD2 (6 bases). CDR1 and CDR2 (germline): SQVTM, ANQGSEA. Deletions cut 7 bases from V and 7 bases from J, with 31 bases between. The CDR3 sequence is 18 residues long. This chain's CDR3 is CSAVKESSLIGGLGELFF. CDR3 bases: TGCAGCGCAGTTAAGGAGTCGAGTCTCATCGGGGGACTCGGGGAGCTGTTTTTT.

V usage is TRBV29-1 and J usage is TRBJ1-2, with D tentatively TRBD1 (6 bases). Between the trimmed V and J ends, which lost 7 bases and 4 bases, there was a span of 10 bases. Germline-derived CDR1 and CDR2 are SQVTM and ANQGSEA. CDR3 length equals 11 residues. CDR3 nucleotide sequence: TGCAGCGAGATGACAGGCTATGGCTACACCTTC. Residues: CSEMTGYGYTF.

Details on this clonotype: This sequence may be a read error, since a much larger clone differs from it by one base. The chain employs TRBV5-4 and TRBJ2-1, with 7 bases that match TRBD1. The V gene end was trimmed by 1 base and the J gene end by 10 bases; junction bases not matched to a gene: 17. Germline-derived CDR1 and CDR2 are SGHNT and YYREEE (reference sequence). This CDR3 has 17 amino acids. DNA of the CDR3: TGTGCCAGCAGCTTGACCGACTACAGGGGATTTTTGAACGAGCAGTTCTTC. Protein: CASSLTDYRGFLNEQFF.

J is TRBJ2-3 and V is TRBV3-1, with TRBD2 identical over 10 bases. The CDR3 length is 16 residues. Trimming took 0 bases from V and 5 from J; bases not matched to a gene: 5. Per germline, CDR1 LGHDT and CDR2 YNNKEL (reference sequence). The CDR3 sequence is CASSQEGLAGVDTQYF. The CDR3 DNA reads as TGTGCCAGCAGCCAAGAAGGGCTAGCGGGAGTAGATACGCAGTATTTT.

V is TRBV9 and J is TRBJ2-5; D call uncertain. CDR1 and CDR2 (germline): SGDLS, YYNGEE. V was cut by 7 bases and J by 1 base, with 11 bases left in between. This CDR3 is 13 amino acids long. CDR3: CASSRSPQETQYF. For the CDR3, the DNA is TGTGCCAGCTCACGGAGTCCCCAAGAGACCCAGTACTTC. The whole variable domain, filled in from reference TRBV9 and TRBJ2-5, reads DSGVTQTPKHLITATGQRVTLRCSPRSGDLSVYWYQQSLDQGLQFLIQYYNGEERAKGNILERFSAQQFPDLHSELNLSSLELGDSALYFCASSRSPQETQYFGPGTRLLVL.

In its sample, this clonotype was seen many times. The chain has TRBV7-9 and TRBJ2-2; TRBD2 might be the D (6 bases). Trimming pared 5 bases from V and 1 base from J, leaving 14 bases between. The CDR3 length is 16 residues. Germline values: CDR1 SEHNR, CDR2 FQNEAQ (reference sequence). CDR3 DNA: TGTGCCAGCAGCCCTACCCCAGCGGGGAACACCGGGGAGCTGTTTTTT. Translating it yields CASSPTPAGNTGELFF.

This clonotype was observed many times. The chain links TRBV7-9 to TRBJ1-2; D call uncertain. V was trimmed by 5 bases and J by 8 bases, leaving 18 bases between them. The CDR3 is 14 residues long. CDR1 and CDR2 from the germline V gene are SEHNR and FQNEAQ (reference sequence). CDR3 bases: TGTGCCAGCAGCCAGGCGGGCAGAAAAGACGGCTACACCTTC. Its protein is CASSQAGRKDGYTF.